A single sample gave rise to the 10 T cell receptor beta chains below, sequenced in a study of PD-1 blockade in mismatch repair-deficient tumors (dated by TCRdb to the late 2010s). The method was the immunoSEQ multiplex PCR assay. TCRdb limited this immuneACCESS table to in-frame rearrangements with V and J called. A share of clones is missing; checked studies link under half to unresolved V genes, and the rest is unexplained. Recorded for this sample are some 120,000 clones; roughly 90% of them occurred a single time. The top ten constitute 12% of the sample. The source was peripheral blood, collected approximately 73 weeks after starting pembrolizumab. The source of these receptors is an adult with mismatch repair-deficient cancer.

A remark on this clone: An end of the junction does not agree with germline; a read error may underlie this. Distinct nucleotide sequences in the sample also encode this CDR3. The CDR3 region has the DNA TGTGCCAGCAGCTTGGGACTAGCGGGAGGAGATACACAGTATTTT. Translating it yields CASSLGLAGGDTQYF. V gene TRBV5-6 combines with J gene TRBJ2-3; TRBD2 agrees at 13 bases. The CDR3 length is 15 residues. The germline CDR1 and CDR2 sequences are SGHDT and YYEEEE. Variable domain in full (rest from reference TRBV5-6 and TRBJ2-3): DAGVTQSPTHLIKTRGQQVTLRCSPKSGHDTVSWYQQALGQGPQFIFQYYEEEERQRGNFPDRFSGHQFPNYSSELNVNALLLGDSALYLCASSLGLAGGDTQYFGPGTRLTVL.

The chain links TRBV27 to TRBJ2-6; D gene ambiguous. Trimming removed 3 bases at V and 2 bases at J, with 2 bases between. The CDR3 sequence is 13 residues long. Looked up from germline, CDR1 is MNHEY and CDR2 is SMNVEV (reference sequence). The CDR3 reads CASSFAGANVLTF. Here the CDR3 DNA reads TGTGCCAGCAGTTTCGCTGGGGCCAACGTCCTGACTTTC.

This clone was seen just once. The rearrangement links TRBV19 to TRBJ2-3; 12 bases align to TRBD2. Germline V lookup: CDR1 LNHDA, CDR2 SQIVND (reference sequence). There are 18 residues in the CDR3. V lost 5 bases to trimming and J lost 7 bases; unmatched junction nucleotides: 16. This CDR3 reads CASSLQPGTGTSGYTQYF. Written as DNA, the CDR3 is TGTGCCAGTAGTCTACAGCCCGGGACCGGGACTAGCGGGTATACGCAGTATTTT.

This chain links TRBV11-2 with TRBJ2-1; the D gene is possibly TRBD2 (6 bases). V lost 0 bases, J lost 0 bases, and 18 bases lay in between. The germline gives CDR1 SGHAT, CDR2 FQNNGV. The CDR3 covers 19 residues. This CDR3 reads CASSLDSLILAASYNEQFF. The CDR3 DNA follows: TGTGCCAGCAGCTTAGATTCGCTTATATTAGCGGCCTCCTACAATGAGCAGTTCTTC.

The chain uses TRBV27 and TRBJ2-7, with a tentative D call TRBD2 (7 bases). Germline V gene sequence: CDR1 MNHEY, CDR2 SMNVEV (reference sequence). The V end lost 5 bases, the J end lost 4 bases, and 15 bases lay between the germline ends. This CDR3 has 14 amino acids. This CDR3 reads CASSPGAGGYEQYF. CDR3 bases: TGTGCCAGCAGTCCAGGGGCCGGGGGGTACGAGCAGTACTTC.

The rearrangement uses TRBV4-1 and TRBJ2-4, with a weak D call TRBD2 (6 bases). V dropped 4 bases and J dropped 6 bases, with 16 bases sitting between them. The CDR3 covers 15 residues. From germline, CDR1 is MGHRA and CDR2 YSYEKL. CDR3 in DNA: TGCGCCAGCAGCCCCGGCTGGCGGGGTGTAAACATTCAGTACTTC. Translating gives CASSPGWRGVNIQYF.

As DNA, the CDR3 is TGTGCCACCAGCAGCTCCGAGGGGGGGCCCCAGCATTTT. This gives the protein CATSSSEGGPQHF. This rearrangement joins TRBV15 to TRBJ1-5, with D maybe TRBD1 (6 bases). V lost 3 bases to trimming and J lost 9 bases, with 12 bases between them. Per the germline V gene, CDR1 is LNHNV and CDR2 is YYDKDF (reference sequence). The CDR3 covers 13 residues.

The V and J genes are TRBV5-1 and TRBJ2-4; D not certain. The CDR3 is 15 amino acids. V was shortened by 0 bases and J by 0 bases, with 7 bases between the two germline ends. Germline CDR1 and CDR2: SGHRS and YFSETQ. In DNA, the CDR3 is TGCGCCAGCAGCTTGGGAGCAGAAGCCAAAAACATTCAGTACTTC. Translating gives CASSLGAEAKNIQYF.

V is TRBV27 and J is TRBJ1-5; the match to TRBD1 covers 7 bases. Trimming took 4 bases from V and 3 from J; bases not matched to a gene: 6. This CDR3 region has 15 residues. Germline loops: CDR1 MNHEY, CDR2 SMNVEV (reference sequence). The CDR3 loop reads CASSSGQENNQPQHF. CDR3 coding DNA: TGTGCCAGCAGTTCTGGACAGGAAAACAATCAGCCCCAGCATTTT.

On this clone itself: The junction differs from germline at one of its ends, possibly a read error. This rearrangement joins TRBV19 to TRBJ2-1, with 10 nucleotides matching TRBD2. This CDR3 has 14 amino acids. Germline CDR1 is LNHDA and CDR2 is SQIVND (reference sequence). This CDR3 reads CASSMGLAYTEQFF. The DNA for the CDR3 is TGTGCCAGTAGTATGGGACTAGCGTACACTGAGCAGTTCTTC.